What follows are 18 T cell receptor beta chains derived from one specimen sequenced in a study of blood T cells in healthy people across ages. Together with a sample-barcoded 5' primer, a J-beta primer mix was included in a second PCR lasting roughly 6 to 12 cycles. TCRdb fed the 5' RACE reads into MiXCR, producing one record per CDR3 protein. The data show under 800,000 distinct CDR3 sequences, more than 40% seen once. The sample consisted of blood. The receptors come from a woman aged 55 to 70 in good health.

The chain couples TRBV7-3 to TRBJ2-1; 9 bases fit TRBD2. The CDR3 length is 16 residues. J lost 0 bases, V lost 4 bases, and 4 bases had no gene match. The germline CDR1 and CDR2 sequences are SGHTA and FQGTGA. The CDR3 nucleotides read TGTGCCAGCAGCTCGCTTAGCGGGAGCTCCTACAATGAGCAGTTCTTC. Its translation: CASSSLSGSSYNEQFF.

This clonotype was counted between two and nine times. This chain links TRBV13 with TRBJ2-5; 7 bases are shared with TRBD1. Losses at the gene ends were 6 bases for V and 3 bases for J; bases not matched to a gene: 13. Germline V gene data show CDR1 as PRHDT and CDR2 as FYEKMQ (reference sequence). This CDR3 has 16 residues. CDR3 DNA sequence: TGTGCCAGCAGATTTACCGGGACAGACCCCAAAGAGACCCAGTACTTC. Its protein is CASRFTGTDPKETQYF.

This clonotype was seen more than once but under ten times. V gene TRBV4-3 combines with J gene TRBJ1-2, with 7 bases matching TRBD1. The CDR3 has 15 residues. Germline-derived CDR1 and CDR2 are LGHNA and YSLEER. V shed 1 base, J shed 1 base, and the junction held 3 bases outside the gene matches. CDR3 amino acids: CASSQARQGNYGYTF. The DNA for the CDR3 is TGCGCCAGCAGCCAAGCCCGACAGGGTAACTATGGCTACACCTTC.

In this sample, this clonotype turned up a few times. The V and J genes are TRBV28 and TRBJ2-2, with 13 bases lining up with TRBD2. Germline trimming cut 8 bases from V and 6 bases from J; bases unmatched to any gene: 9. CDR3 length equals 16 residues. Germline CDR1 and CDR2: MDHEN and SYDVKM. CDR3 in amino acids: CASPTSGRYGAGELFF. CDR3 DNA: TGTGCCAGCCCGACTAGCGGGAGGTATGGCGCCGGGGAGCTGTTTTTT.

The V gene is TRBV29-1, the J gene TRBJ2-1, with D uncertain. The V gene's germline CDR1 is SQVTM and CDR2 ANQGSEA. The CDR3 has 12 residues. V was trimmed by 5 bases and J by 4 bases, leaving 9 bases between them. CDR3 DNA sequence: TGCAGCGTTTCCTCAAGATACAATGAGCAGTTCTTC. It translates to CSVSSRYNEQFF.

V gene TRBV6-2 or TRBV6-3 combines with J gene TRBJ2-2; possible D gene TRBD2, 6 bases. The CDR3 is 16 residues long. The V gene lost 7 bases and the J gene lost 2 bases, with 17 bases spanning the gap. Per the germline V gene, CDR1 is MNHEY and CDR2 is SVGEGT. The CDR3, as DNA: TGTGCCAGCATCTTGGTGGGTAGCGGCAACACCGGGGAGCTGTTTTTT. This encodes CASILVGSGNTGELFF.

The chain combines TRBV12-3 or TRBV12-4 with TRBJ2-1; D remains unclear. The CDR3 totals 13 residues. Deletions cut 3 bases from V and 5 bases from J, with 8 bases between. CDR3 sequence (DNA): TGTGCCAGCAGTTTTGGGAACGACAATGAGCAGTTCTTC. It specifies CASSFGNDNEQFF.

This clonotype was found a few times. CDR3 region: CASSLRGGGLNEQFF. The CDR3 bases are TGTGCCAGCAGCCTCCGAGGGGGGGGCCTAAATGAGCAGTTCTTC. The rearrangement joins TRBV7-6 to TRBJ2-1, with a tentative D call TRBD2 (7 bases). The CDR3 totals 15 residues. V lost 5 bases, J lost 7 bases, and 18 bases lay in between. Germline CDR1 reads SGHVS; CDR2 reads FNYEAQ. Variable domain in full (rest from reference TRBV7-6 and TRBJ2-1): GAGVSQSPRYKVTKRGQDVALRCDPISGHVSLYWYRQALGQGPEFLTYFNYEAQQDKSGLPNDRFSAERPEGSISTLTIQRTEQRDSAMYRCASSLRGGGLNEQFFGPGTRLTVL.

This clonotype has a handful of counts. The chain links TRBV4-3 to TRBJ2-3; D unclear. Per germline, CDR1 LGHNA and CDR2 YSLEER. V was cut by 4 bases and J by 2 bases, with 10 bases left in between. This CDR3 has 14 amino acids. In nucleotides, the CDR3 is TGCGCCAGCAGCCTCCTCACCCCCACAGATACGCAGTATTTT. It encodes CASSLLTPTDTQYF.

V usage is TRBV20-1 and J usage is TRBJ2-3; perhaps TRBD2 as D (5 bases). CDR1 is DFQATT and CDR2 is SNEGSKA in the germline V gene (reference sequence). V was trimmed by 3 bases and J by 2 bases, leaving 15 bases between them. The CDR3 covers 15 residues. This chain's CDR3 is CSASIYKRSTDTQYF. The CDR3 DNA follows: TGCAGTGCTAGTATTTATAAGCGGTCCACAGATACGCAGTATTTT.

About this clonotype: A single base separates this from a much larger clone, so it may be a read error. This chain uses TRBV7-2 with TRBJ2-7; D gene ambiguous. The CDR3 sequence is 13 residues long. Germline values: CDR1 SGHTA, CDR2 FQGNSA. The ends were cut back, 4 bases at V and 7 bases at J, with 14 bases in the middle. CDR3 sequence (DNA): TGTGCCAGCAGCTCGGCGGAATACAATGAGCAGTACTTC. Translated: CASSSAEYNEQYF.

This clonotype was counted between two and nine times. This chain uses TRBV6-5 with TRBJ1-2, with D possibly matching TRBD1 (6 bases). The CDR3 covers 17 residues. Germline-derived CDR1 and CDR2 are MNHEY and SVGAGI. V lost 4 bases to trimming and J lost 3 bases, with 21 bases between them. The CDR3 DNA is TGTGCCAGCAGTTCTCGCGGCGGGGGGCTGGTGTACTATGGCTACACCTTC. Protein sequence: CASSSRGGGLVYYGYTF.

The chain combines TRBV18 with TRBJ2-3, with 13 bases aligning to TRBD2. The germline CDR1 and CDR2 sequences are KGHSH and LQKENI. This CDR3 region has 16 residues. J gave up 3 bases and V 8 bases, and 8 bases lay outside the gene matches. In DNA, the CDR3 is TGTGCCAGCCGGCCCACTAGCGGGGGGGCGACAGATACGCAGTATTTT. Protein: CASRPTSGGATDTQYF.

This clonotype was seen a few times. The chain links TRBV28 to TRBJ2-7, with 15 bases aligning to TRBD2. V gave up 8 bases and J gave up 12 bases; unmatched junction bases: 8. CDR3 length: 13 amino acids. Germline V lookup: CDR1 MDHEN, CDR2 SYDVKM. CDR3 nucleotide sequence: TGTGCCAGCGGAGCCGGGACTAGCGGGAGGCGGTACTTC. It is translated as CASGAGTSGRRYF.

This clonotype turned up a few times. The CDR3 sequence is CASSLFGTGADTQYF. The CDR3 DNA reads TGTGCCAGCAGCTTATTCGGGACAGGGGCAGATACGCAGTATTTT. V gene TRBV11-2 combines with J gene TRBJ2-3, with TRBD1 matching 10 bases. The V gene's germline CDR1 is SGHAT and CDR2 FQNNGV. The CDR3 has 15 residues. V was clipped by 2 bases and J by 4 bases; unmatched bases: 3.

The CDR3 loop is CSARGTSGRVLLDEQFF. In nucleotides, the CDR3 is TGCAGTGCTAGAGGGACTAGCGGGAGAGTGCTGTTGGATGAGCAGTTCTTC. The genes are TRBV20-1 and TRBJ2-1, with 13 positions matching TRBD2. The CDR3 has 17 amino acids. Germline trimming cut 1 base from V and 8 bases from J; bases unmatched to any gene: 11. CDR1 is DFQATT and CDR2 is SNEGSKA in the germline V gene (reference sequence).

The chain is built from TRBV4-1 and TRBJ2-1; 10 bases align to TRBD1. This CDR3 has 15 residues. V shed 4 bases, J shed 6 bases, and the junction held 6 bases outside the gene matches. Germline CDR1 and CDR2: MGHRA and YSYEKL. The CDR3 nucleotides are TGCGCCAGCAGCCCACGACAGGGGGCCCGCAATGAGCAGTTCTTC. It codes for CASSPRQGARNEQFF.

The J gene is TRBJ2-7, the V gene TRBV12-3 or TRBV12-4; 9 bases line up with TRBD2. V lost 6 bases and J lost 2; bases outside the gene matches: 8. The CDR3 consists of 15 residues. This CDR3 is CASSSSTSGTYEQYF. The CDR3 DNA follows: TGTGCCAGCAGCTCTTCGACTAGCGGAACCTACGAGCAGTACTTC.